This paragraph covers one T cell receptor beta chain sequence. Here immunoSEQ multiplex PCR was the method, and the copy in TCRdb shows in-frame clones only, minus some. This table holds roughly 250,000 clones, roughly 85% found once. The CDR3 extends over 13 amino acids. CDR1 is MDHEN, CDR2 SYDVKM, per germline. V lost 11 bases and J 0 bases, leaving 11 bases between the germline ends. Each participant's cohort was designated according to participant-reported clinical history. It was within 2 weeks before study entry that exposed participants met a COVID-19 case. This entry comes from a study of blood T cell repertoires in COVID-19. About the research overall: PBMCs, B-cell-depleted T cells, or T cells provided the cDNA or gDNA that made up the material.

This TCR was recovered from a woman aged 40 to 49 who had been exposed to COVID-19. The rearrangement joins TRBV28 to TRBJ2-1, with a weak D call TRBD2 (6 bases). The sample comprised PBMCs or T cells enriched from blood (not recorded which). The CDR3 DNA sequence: TGTGCCTCCCGGGGGAGCTCCTACAATGAGCAGTTCTTC. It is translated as CASRGSSYNEQFF.